Below, 8 T cell receptor beta chains from the same sample are listed, as sequenced in a study of blood T cells in healthy people across ages. Combining a sample-barcoded 5' primer with a J-beta primer mix, a second PCR ran for about 7 to 12 cycles. TCRdb recomputed calls from the 5' RACE reads with MiXCR, one row per CDR3 protein. The profile shows 850,000 to 1,300,000 distinct CDR3 sequences, over 35% of them singletons. Sequencing input: blood. These receptors originate from a woman between 55 and 75 years old in good health.

This clonotype turned up a few times. The V call is TRBV6-6, the J call TRBJ2-4, with D possibly TRBD2 on 5 matching bases. From germline, CDR1 is MNHNY and CDR2 SVGAGI (reference sequence). This CDR3 comprises 14 residues. V lost 3 bases and J 7 bases, leaving 13 bases between the germline ends. The DNA for the CDR3 is TGTGCCAGCAGTTATGGAGGCCCCGGGAACATTCAGTACTTC. It codes for CASSYGGPGNIQYF.

About this clonotype itself: A junction boundary mismatches the germline segment, possibly from a read error. The chain recombines TRBV20-1 with TRBJ2-1; 7 bases fit TRBD2. Germline V lookup: CDR1 DFQATT, CDR2 SNEGSKA (reference sequence). The CDR3 spans 15 residues. The CDR3 protein is CSTRGSGTWENEQFF. In nucleotides, the CDR3 is TGCAGTACTAGGGGAAGCGGGACGTGGGAAAATGAGCAGTTCTTC.

The V call is TRBV12-3 or TRBV12-4, the J call TRBJ1-6; D is perhaps TRBD1 (6 bases). CDR3 size: 15 residues. V lost 6 bases to trimming and J lost 0 bases, with 9 bases between them. The CDR3 nucleotides read TGTGCCAGCAGGGTCAGGGGCTCCTATAATTCACCCCTCCACTTT. Amino acids: CASRVRGSYNSPLHF.

This clonotype was seen ten or more times. The chain joins TRBV6-6 to TRBJ2-7; unclear D gene. The germline V and J ends were trimmed by 6 bases and 1 base, with 13 bases remaining between them. This CDR3 comprises 14 residues. Germline V lookup: CDR1 MNHNY, CDR2 SVGAGI (reference sequence). In nucleotides, the CDR3 is TGTGCCAGCAGCCCCCGGGCCCCTTCCTACGAGCAGTACTTC. Protein sequence: CASSPRAPSYEQYF.

In this sample, this clonotype turned up many times. The chain links TRBV12-3 or TRBV12-4 to TRBJ2-7, with D maybe TRBD2 (5 bases). Trimming removed 3 bases at V and 0 bases at J, with 9 bases between. The CDR3 is 14 residues long. CDR3 amino acids: CASSLRVSSYEQYF. The CDR3 region has the DNA TGTGCCAGCAGTTTGCGGGTGAGCTCCTACGAGCAGTACTTC.

J is TRBJ1-1 and V is TRBV18; TRBD1 aligns across 10 bases. The CDR3 extends over 15 amino acids. With 6 bases clipped from V and 1 base from J, the junction kept 5 bases outside the gene matches. CDR1 KGHSH and CDR2 LQKENI come from the germline V gene. CDR3 DNA sequence: TGTGCCAGCTCGCCGGGACAGGGGACGAACACTGAAGCTTTCTTT. Translation gives CASSPGQGTNTEAFF.

V is TRBV7-9 and J is TRBJ2-1; 12 positions agree with TRBD2. V lost 5 bases to trimming and J lost 6 bases; unmatched junction nucleotides: 8. CDR3 length: 16 amino acids. Germline V gene data show CDR1 as SEHNR and CDR2 as FQNEAQ (reference sequence). CDR3 coding DNA: TGTGCCAGCAGCACGAGACTAGCGGGAGCTCGCAATGAGCAGTTCTTC. Its protein is CASSTRLAGARNEQFF. Together with reference TRBV7-9 and TRBJ2-1, the CDR3 gives the full variable domain: DTGVSQNPRHKITKRGQNVTFRCDPISEHNRLYWYRQTLGQGPEFLTYFQNEAQLEKSRLLSDRFSAERPKGSFSTLEIQRTEQGDSAMYLCASSTRLAGARNEQFFGPGTRLTVL.

In its sample, this clonotype was seen a few times. V gene TRBV27 combines with J gene TRBJ2-7; D possibly corresponds to TRBD1 (5 bases). The DNA end lines up better with TRBJ2-5; the J call may be wrong. The V gene's germline CDR1 is MNHEY and CDR2 SMNVEV (reference sequence). The CDR3 has 13 residues. DNA for the CDR3: TGTGCCAGCAGTTTGGGGCCTGATGGGACCCAGTACTTC. It encodes CASSLGPDGTQYF.